This T cell receptor beta chain was sequenced in a study of technical replicates of blood from a few donors (TCRdb year 2017). Libraries were constructed by the immunoSEQ multiplex PCR assay. Drawn from immuneACCESS, this table holds only the in-frame rearrangements with V and J called that TCRdb kept. Clones are partly lost; checked studies trace under half to an unresolved V gene and leave the rest unexplained. This sample gives over 65,000 clones in total; 95% to 98% of them show up just once. The ten biggest clones cover over 0.15% of the sample. In this sample, this clone turned up once. Its antigen is currently not known. Base qualities were left out, and no much larger clone turns up one base away. The germline V gene encodes CDR1 ENHRY and CDR2 SYGVKD. The CDR3 contains 16 residues, cysteine and phenylalanine counted. Kept here is only the CDR3 DNA, which spans 48 bases and is read in frame from base 1. V has 7 bases trimmed and J has 5 bases trimmed; junction bases matching no gene number 13.

Sequencing was done on a sample of T cells isolated from PBMCs. This sequence originates from a human donor in good health. This sequence uses TRBV10-3 and TRBJ2-2; 7 bases in between match TRBD1. CDR3 sequence: CAITFDRARRTGELFF. The nucleotide sequence is TGTGCCATCACCTTCGACAGGGCGAGAAGGACCGGGGAGCTGTTTTTT.